This is a list of T cell receptor beta chains from one sample in a study of CD8 T cells in ankylosing spondylitis. TCRdb ran MiXCR on the 5' RACE reads and lists one entry per CDR3 protein. The table shows 670,000 or so distinct CDR3 sequences, with around 20% occurring only once. The sequenced material came from blood, either unsorted or a sorted T cell fraction (not recorded which). The receptors come from a male donor with ankylosing spondylitis. CDR3s include the opening cysteine and the closing phenylalanine or tryptophan. D genes are given only for firm matches. Some rows mark clone size as missing; the rest say once, few, many or name a class of expanded clone.

D	size	J	V	CDR3	DNA
NA	NA	TRBJ2-5	TRBV27	CASSSTPGTQYF	TGTGCCAGCAGTTCGACCCCGGGGACCCAGTACTTC
NA	NA	TRBJ2-5	TRBV29-1	CSVDSLTRQETQYF	TGCAGCGTTGATTCCTTGACCCGACAAGAGACCCAGTACTTC
NA	few	TRBJ2-5	TRBV2	CASSGAVARETQYF	TGTGCCAGCAGTGGGGCTGTGGCCAGGGAGACCCAGTACTTC
NA	few	TRBJ1-2	TRBV5-5	CASSLVRGGAGDYGYTF	TGTGCCAGCAGCTTGGTGAGGGGGGGCGCAGGGGACTATGGCTACACCTTC
TRBD1	many	TRBJ1-5	TRBV12-3/TRBV12-4	CASSPRTGEGYSNQPQHF	TGTGCCAGCAGTCCTCGGACAGGGGAAGGTTATAGCAATCAGCCCCAGCATTTT
TRBD2	NA	TRBJ2-1	TRBV2	CASSPRTSGGPEQFF	TGTGCCAGCAGTCCTCGGACTAGCGGGGGGCCTGAGCAGTTCTTC
TRBD1	few	TRBJ2-7	TRBV20-1	CSAQRGPRSSYEQYF	TGCAGTGCTCAGAGGGGGCCCCGGAGCTCCTACGAGCAGTACTTC
NA	few	TRBJ1-6	TRBV12-3/TRBV12-4	CASRPTGRNNSPLHF	TGTGCCAGCAGGCCGACGGGACGAAATAATTCACCCCTCCACTTT
TRBD1	NA	TRBJ2-1	TRBV5-6	CASSSPGQGYPWPYNEQFF	TGTGCCAGCAGCTCGCCGGGACAGGGGTACCCCTGGCCTTACAATGAGCAGTTCTTC
NA	few	TRBJ2-3	TRBV20-1	CSARSPGTTTDTQYF	TGCAGTGCTAGATCCCCGGGGACCACCACAGATACGCAGTATTTT
TRBD2	few	TRBJ2-1	TRBV5-1	CASSRSGSYSYNEQFF	TGCGCCAGCAGCCGTAGCGGGAGCTACTCCTACAATGAGCAGTTCTTC
NA	few	TRBJ2-1	TRBV4-1	CASSQDPDNEQFF	TGCGCCAGCAGCCAAGATCCGGACAATGAGCAGTTCTTC
TRBD1	few	TRBJ1-4	TRBV5-1	CASSRGQGKATNEKLFF	TGCGCCAGCAGCCGGGGACAGGGTAAAGCAACTAATGAAAAACTGTTTTTT
NA	NA	TRBJ1-2	TRBV20-1	CSARALRQPHNGYTF	TGCAGTGCTAGAGCATTAAGACAGCCACATAATGGCTACACCTTC
NA	few	TRBJ2-3	TRBV7-8	CASSLAGGFSGDTQYF	TGTGCCAGCAGCTTAGCTGGGGGCTTCTCGGGTGATACGCAGTATTTT
NA	NA	TRBJ2-1	TRBV25-1	CASSDYIFYNEQFF	TGTGCCAGCAGTGATTATATCTTCTACAATGAGCAGTTCTTC
NA	NA	TRBJ2-6	TRBV4-1	CASSQEMGLGANVLTF	TGCGCCAGCAGCCAAGAAATGGGACTTGGGGCCAACGTCCTGACTTTC
TRBD2	few	TRBJ2-1	TRBV7-6	CASSLIAGVAFF	TGTGCCAGCAGCTTGATAGCGGGAGTAGCGTTCTTC
NA	NA	TRBJ2-3	TRBV5-1	CASSPQGRGTDTQYF	TGCGCCAGCAGCCCGCAGGGCCGGGGCACAGATACGCAGTATTTT
TRBD2	few	TRBJ2-3	TRBV7-6	CASSLVVGRGVDTQYF	TGTGCCAGCAGCTTAGTAGTCGGGAGGGGAGTAGATACGCAGTATTTT
NA	few	TRBJ2-2	TRBV4-3	CASSQGLRGELFF	TGCGCCAGCAGCCAGGGGCTGCGCGGGGAGCTGTTTTTT
NA	NA	TRBJ1-1	TRBV6-5	CASSYVPRGGVEAFF	TGTGCCAGCAGTTACGTCCCTCGAGGGGGGGTCGAAGCTTTCTTT
NA	NA	TRBJ2-7	TRBV27	CASSYEGGYEQYF	TGTGCCAGCAGTTATGAGGGGGGCTACGAGCAGTACTTC
NA	NA	TRBJ1-4	TRBV3-1	CASSHRRQGLEKLFF	TGTGCCAGCAGCCATCGACGGCAGGGGCTAGAAAAACTGTTTTTT
TRBD1	few	TRBJ2-1	TRBV12-3/TRBV12-4	CASRGTGGSEQFF	TGTGCCAGCAGGGGGACAGGGGGGAGTGAGCAGTTCTTC
TRBD1	NA	TRBJ1-2	TRBV6-1	CASNPDRGNSYGYTF	TGTGCCAGCAATCCTGACAGGGGGAACAGCTATGGCTACACCTTC
TRBD1	NA	TRBJ2-7	TRBV18	CASSPGQGFPYEQYF	TGTGCCAGCTCACCTGGACAGGGTTTCCCCTACGAGCAGTACTTC
NA	few	TRBJ2-7	TRBV21-1	CASSKYIGQGAYEQYF	TGTGCCAGCAGCAAATATATTGGGCAGGGGGCCTACGAGCAGTACTTC
NA	NA	TRBJ2-3	TRBV7-2	CASSVERAAEYTDTQYF	TGTGCCAGCAGCGTAGAACGGGCAGCCGAATACACAGATACGCAGTATTTT
TRBD1	NA	TRBJ2-2	TRBV3-1	CASSRRWTGTNTGELFF	TGTGCCAGCAGCCGCCGGTGGACAGGGACGAACACCGGGGAGCTGTTTTTT
NA	NA	TRBJ2-3	TRBV20-1	CSARDGHSGTDTQYF	TGCAGTGCTAGAGATGGGCACTCGGGCACAGATACGCAGTATTTT
NA	NA	TRBJ2-1	TRBV24-1	CATSDNRGGGREQFF	TGTGCCACCAGTGATAATAGAGGGGGGGGTCGGGAGCAGTTCTTC
NA	NA	TRBJ2-3	TRBV25-1	CASSEFSRTPSTDTQYF	TGTGCCAGCAGTGAATTCAGCAGGACACCCAGCACAGATACGCAGTATTTT
NA	few	TRBJ2-7	TRBV4-1	CASSQGNGGRSYEQYF	TGCGCCAGCAGCCAGGGAAACGGGGGGCGCTCCTACGAGCAGTACTTC
NA	NA	TRBJ1-1	TRBV7-9	CASSFAGGESTEAFF	TGTGCCAGCAGCTTCGCAGGAGGGGAGAGCACTGAAGCTTTCTTT
TRBD1	NA	TRBJ2-7	TRBV18	CASSADRGTHEQYF	TGTGCCAGCTCAGCAGACAGGGGGACCCACGAGCAGTACTTC
TRBD2	NA	TRBJ2-2	TRBV7-2	CASSGASGTNTGELFF	TGTGCCAGCAGCGGTGCTAGCGGAACGAACACCGGGGAGCTGTTTTTT
NA	many	TRBJ2-3	TRBV20-1	CSAPQGAVDTQYF	TGCAGTGCCCCTCAAGGGGCGGTAGATACGCAGTATTTT
TRBD1	few	TRBJ1-2	TRBV30	CAWKGAEGYTF	TGTGCCTGGAAGGGGGCCGAGGGCTACACCTTC
TRBD2	few	TRBJ2-4	TRBV11-2	CASSPGTSGKLAKNIQYF	TGTGCCAGCAGCCCCGGGACTAGCGGGAAACTAGCCAAAAACATTCAGTACTTC
NA	NA	TRBJ1-1	TRBV28	CASSLYGPNRGSEAFF	TGTGCCAGCAGTTTATACGGGCCGAACAGAGGGTCTGAAGCTTTCTTT
NA	NA	TRBJ2-7	TRBV24-1	CATSDLSGATYEQYF	TGTGCCACCAGTGATTTGTCAGGGGCCACCTACGAGCAGTACTTC
NA	many	TRBJ1-1	TRBV12-3/TRBV12-4	CASSRTQNTEAFF	TGTGCCAGCAGCCGAACACAGAACACTGAAGCTTTCTTT
TRBD2	few	TRBJ2-5	TRBV20-1	CSARRSSGGTKETQYF	TGCAGTGCTAGAAGGTCTAGCGGGGGGACAAAAGAGACCCAGTACTTC
NA	few	TRBJ2-2	TRBV4-1	CASSQMGAGHRELFF	TGCGCCAGCAGCCAAATGGGGGCAGGCCACCGGGAGCTGTTTTTT
TRBD1	many	TRBJ1-1	TRBV20-1	CSAPQRTGAAFF	TGCAGTGCTCCGCAGAGGACAGGGGCAGCTTTCTTT
NA	few	TRBJ2-5	TRBV11-3	CASSPARTQETQYF	TGTGCCAGCAGCCCCGCGCGCACTCAAGAGACCCAGTACTTC
TRBD1	NA	TRBJ1-1	TRBV27	CASSFYPPGTAF	TGTGCCAGCAGTTTTTACCCTCCCGGGACAGCTTTT
NA	NA	TRBJ1-1	TRBV20-1	CSARAGGSEAFF	TGCAGTGCTAGGGCCGGCGGATCCGAAGCTTTCTTT
TRBD2	few	TRBJ2-2	TRBV24-1	CATSARTSGYSNTGELFF	TGTGCCACCAGTGCCCGGACTAGCGGGTATTCGAACACCGGGGAGCTGTTTTTT
NA	NA	TRBJ2-2	TRBV12-3/TRBV12-4	CASCPASVNTGELFF	TGTGCCAGCTGCCCGGCGTCAGTAAACACCGGGGAGCTGTTTTTT
NA	few	TRBJ2-3	TRBV20-1	CSAKRGGGSKPSDTQYF	TGCAGTGCAAAGAGAGGTGGTGGCTCCAAACCGTCAGATACGCAGTATTTT
NA	NA	TRBJ1-5	TRBV3-1	CASSQGFGSGLSNQPQHF	TGTGCCAGCAGCCAAGGGTTTGGTTCGGGGCTGAGCAATCAGCCCCAGCATTTT
NA	few	TRBJ2-1	TRBV4-2	CASSQQFADPLYNEQFF	TGTGCCAGCAGCCAGCAGTTTGCGGACCCTCTTTACAATGAGCAGTTCTTC
NA	many	TRBJ2-2	TRBV6-2/TRBV6-3	CASSYRGNTGELFF	TGTGCCAGCAGTTACCGCGGGAACACCGGGGAGCTGTTTTTT
NA	few	TRBJ2-1	TRBV27	CASRLAETSYNEQFF	TGTGCCAGCAGACTAGCAGAAACGTCCTACAATGAGCAGTTCTTC
NA	NA	TRBJ2-6	TRBV28	CASSFEGPSGANVLTF	TGTGCCAGCAGTTTTGAGGGTCCCTCTGGGGCCAACGTCCTGACTTTC
NA	NA	TRBJ2-6	TRBV13	CAASHQGSGANVLTF	TGTGCCGCCTCCCACCAGGGGTCCGGGGCCAACGTCCTGACTTTC
TRBD2	NA	TRBJ2-3	TRBV11-2	CASSLGTSGTHRTDTQYF	TGTGCCAGCAGCTTAGGGACTAGCGGGACACACCGGACAGATACGCAGTATTTT